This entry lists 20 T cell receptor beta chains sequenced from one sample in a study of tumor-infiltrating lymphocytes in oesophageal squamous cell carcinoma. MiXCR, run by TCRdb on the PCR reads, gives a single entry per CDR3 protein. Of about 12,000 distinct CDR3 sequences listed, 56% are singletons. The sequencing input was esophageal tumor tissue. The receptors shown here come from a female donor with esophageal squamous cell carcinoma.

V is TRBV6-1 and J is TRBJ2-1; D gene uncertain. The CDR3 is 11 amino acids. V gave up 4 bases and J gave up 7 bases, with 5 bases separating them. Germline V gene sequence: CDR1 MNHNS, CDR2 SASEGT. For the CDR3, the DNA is TGTGCCAGCAGTGTCGGGAATGAGCAGTTCTTC. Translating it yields CASSVGNEQFF.

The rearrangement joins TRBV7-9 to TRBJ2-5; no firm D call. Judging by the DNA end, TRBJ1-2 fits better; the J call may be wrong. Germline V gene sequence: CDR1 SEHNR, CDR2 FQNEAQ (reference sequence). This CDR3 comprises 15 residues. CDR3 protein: CASSLAPQVANGYTF. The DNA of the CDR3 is TGTGCCAGCAGCTTAGCGCCCCAGGTAGCGAATGGCTACACCTTC.

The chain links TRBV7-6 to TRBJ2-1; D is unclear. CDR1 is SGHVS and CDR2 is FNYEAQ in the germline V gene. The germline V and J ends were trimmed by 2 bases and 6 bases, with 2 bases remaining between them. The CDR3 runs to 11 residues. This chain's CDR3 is CASSLINEQFF. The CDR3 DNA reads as TGTGCCAGCAGCTTAATCAATGAGCAGTTCTTC. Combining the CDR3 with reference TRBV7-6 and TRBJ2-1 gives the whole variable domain GAGVSQSPRYKVTKRGQDVALRCDPISGHVSLYWYRQALGQGPEFLTYFNYEAQQDKSGLPNDRFSAERPEGSISTLTIQRTEQRDSAMYRCASSLINEQFFGPGTRLTVL.

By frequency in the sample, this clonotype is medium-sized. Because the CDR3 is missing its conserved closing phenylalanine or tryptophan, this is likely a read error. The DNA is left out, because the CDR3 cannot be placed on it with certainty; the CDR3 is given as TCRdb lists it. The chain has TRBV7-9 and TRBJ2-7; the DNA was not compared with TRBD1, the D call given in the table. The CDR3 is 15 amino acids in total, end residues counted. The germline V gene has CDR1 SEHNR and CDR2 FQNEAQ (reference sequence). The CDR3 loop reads CASGQGGNYGYTFGS.

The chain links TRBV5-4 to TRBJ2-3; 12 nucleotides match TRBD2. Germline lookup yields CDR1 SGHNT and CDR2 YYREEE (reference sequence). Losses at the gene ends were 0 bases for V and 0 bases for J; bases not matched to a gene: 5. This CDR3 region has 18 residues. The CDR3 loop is CASSLGTSGDASTDTQYF. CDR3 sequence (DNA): TGTGCCAGCAGCTTGGGGACTAGCGGGGATGCTAGCACAGATACGCAGTATTTT.

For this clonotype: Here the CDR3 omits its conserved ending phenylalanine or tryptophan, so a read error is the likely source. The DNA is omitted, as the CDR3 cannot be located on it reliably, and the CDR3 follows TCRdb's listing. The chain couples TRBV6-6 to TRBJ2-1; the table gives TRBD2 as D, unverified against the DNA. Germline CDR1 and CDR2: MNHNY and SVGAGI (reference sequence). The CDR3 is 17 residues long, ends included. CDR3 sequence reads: CASNRGLAGGVEQYFGP.

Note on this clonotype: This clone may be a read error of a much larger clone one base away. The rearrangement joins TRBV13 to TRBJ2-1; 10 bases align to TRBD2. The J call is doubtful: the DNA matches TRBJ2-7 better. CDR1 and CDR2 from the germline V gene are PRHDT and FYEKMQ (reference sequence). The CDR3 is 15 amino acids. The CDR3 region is CANSFPSSGSYEQYF. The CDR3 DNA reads TGTGCCAACAGCTTTCCGTCTAGCGGGAGTTACGAGCAGTACTTC.

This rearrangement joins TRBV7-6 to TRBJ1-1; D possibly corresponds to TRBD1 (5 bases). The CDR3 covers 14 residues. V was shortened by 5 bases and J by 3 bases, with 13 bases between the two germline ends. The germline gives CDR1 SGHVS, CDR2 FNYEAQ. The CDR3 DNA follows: TGTGCCAGCAGCACTTGGGGGGACCACACTGAAGCTTTCTTT. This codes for CASSTWGDHTEAFF. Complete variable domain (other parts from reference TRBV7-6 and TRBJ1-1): GAGVSQSPRYKVTKRGQDVALRCDPISGHVSLYWYRQALGQGPEFLTYFNYEAQQDKSGLPNDRFSAERPEGSISTLTIQRTEQRDSAMYRCASSTWGDHTEAFFGQGTRLTVV.

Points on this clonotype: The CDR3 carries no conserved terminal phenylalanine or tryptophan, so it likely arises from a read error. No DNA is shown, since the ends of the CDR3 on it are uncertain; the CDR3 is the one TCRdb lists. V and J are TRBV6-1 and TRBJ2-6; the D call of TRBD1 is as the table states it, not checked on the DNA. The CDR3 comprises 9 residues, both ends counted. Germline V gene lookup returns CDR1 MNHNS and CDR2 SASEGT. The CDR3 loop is CASSLFPGT.

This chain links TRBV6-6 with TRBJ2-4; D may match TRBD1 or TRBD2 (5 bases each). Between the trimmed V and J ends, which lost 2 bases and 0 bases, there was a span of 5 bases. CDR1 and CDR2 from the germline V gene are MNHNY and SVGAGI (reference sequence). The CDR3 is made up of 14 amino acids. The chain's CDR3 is CASSYGGAKNIQYF. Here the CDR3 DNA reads TGTGCCAGCAGTTACGGGGGAGCCAAAAACATTCAGTACTTC.

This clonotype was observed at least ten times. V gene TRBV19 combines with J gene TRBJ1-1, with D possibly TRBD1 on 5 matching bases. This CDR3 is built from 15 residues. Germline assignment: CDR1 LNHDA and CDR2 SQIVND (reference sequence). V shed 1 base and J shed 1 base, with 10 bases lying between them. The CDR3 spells CASSIVGGRNTEAFF. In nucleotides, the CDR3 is TGTGCCAGTAGTATAGTGGGGGGGAGGAACACTGAAGCTTTCTTT.

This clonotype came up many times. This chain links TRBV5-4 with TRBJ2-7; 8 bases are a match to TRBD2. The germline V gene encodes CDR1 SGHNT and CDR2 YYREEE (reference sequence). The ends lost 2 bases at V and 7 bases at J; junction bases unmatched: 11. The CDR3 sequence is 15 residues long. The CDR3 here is CASSFFSSGSFEQYF. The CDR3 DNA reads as TGTGCCAGCAGCTTCTTTTCCAGCGGGAGTTTTGAGCAGTACTTC. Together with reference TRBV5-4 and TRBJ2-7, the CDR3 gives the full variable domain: ETGVTQSPTHLIKTRGQQVTLRCSSQSGHNTVSWYQQALGQGPQFIFQYYREEENGRGNFPPRFSGLQFPNYSSELNVNALELDDSALYLCASSFFSSGSFEQYFGPGTRLTVT.

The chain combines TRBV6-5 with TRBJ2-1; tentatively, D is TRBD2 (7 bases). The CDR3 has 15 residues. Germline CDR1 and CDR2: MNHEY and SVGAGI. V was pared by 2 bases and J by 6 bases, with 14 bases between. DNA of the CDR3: TGTGCCAGCAGTTACGTCGGGGGGCGAGCCAATGAGCAGTTCTTC. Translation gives CASSYVGGRANEQFF.

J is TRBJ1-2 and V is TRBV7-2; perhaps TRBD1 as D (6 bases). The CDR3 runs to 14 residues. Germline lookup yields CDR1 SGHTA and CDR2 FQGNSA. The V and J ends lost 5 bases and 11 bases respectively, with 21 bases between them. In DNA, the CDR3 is TGTGCCAGCAGCCCGATGTTGGGACAATTGGGGTACACCTTC. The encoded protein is CASSPMLGQLGYTF.

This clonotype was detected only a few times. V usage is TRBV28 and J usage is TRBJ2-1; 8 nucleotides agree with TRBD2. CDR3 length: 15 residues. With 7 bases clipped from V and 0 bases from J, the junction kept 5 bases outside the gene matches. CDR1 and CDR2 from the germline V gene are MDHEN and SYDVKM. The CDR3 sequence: CASTPGGSSYNEQFF. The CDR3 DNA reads TGTGCCAGCACCCCGGGGGGGAGCTCCTACAATGAGCAGTTCTTC.

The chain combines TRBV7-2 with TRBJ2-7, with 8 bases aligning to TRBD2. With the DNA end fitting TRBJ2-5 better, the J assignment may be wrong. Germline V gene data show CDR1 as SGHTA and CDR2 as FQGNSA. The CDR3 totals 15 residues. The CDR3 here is CASSLDGGAGETQYF. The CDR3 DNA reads TGTGCCAGCAGCTTAGACGGGGGGGCCGGCGAGACCCAGTACTTC.

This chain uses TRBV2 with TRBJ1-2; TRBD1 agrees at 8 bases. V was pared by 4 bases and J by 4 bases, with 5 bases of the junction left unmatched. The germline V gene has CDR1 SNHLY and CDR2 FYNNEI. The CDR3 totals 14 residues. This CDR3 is CASSGLGQGYGYTF. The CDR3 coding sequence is TGTGCCAGCAGTGGTCTTGGACAGGGCTATGGCTACACCTTC.

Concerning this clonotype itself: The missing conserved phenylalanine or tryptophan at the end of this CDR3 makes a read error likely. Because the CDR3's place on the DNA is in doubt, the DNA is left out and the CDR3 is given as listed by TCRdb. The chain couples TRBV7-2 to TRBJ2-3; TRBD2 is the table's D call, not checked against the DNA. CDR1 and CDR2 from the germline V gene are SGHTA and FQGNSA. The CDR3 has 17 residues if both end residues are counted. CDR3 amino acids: CASSSGLVGYNEQFFGP.

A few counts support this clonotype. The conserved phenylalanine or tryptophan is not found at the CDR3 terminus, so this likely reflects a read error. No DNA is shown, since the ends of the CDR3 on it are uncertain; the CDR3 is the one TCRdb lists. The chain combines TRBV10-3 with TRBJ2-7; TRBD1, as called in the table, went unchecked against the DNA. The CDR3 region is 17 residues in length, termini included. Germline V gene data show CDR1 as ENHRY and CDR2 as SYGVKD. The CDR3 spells CAISEAAGGIYEQYFGS.

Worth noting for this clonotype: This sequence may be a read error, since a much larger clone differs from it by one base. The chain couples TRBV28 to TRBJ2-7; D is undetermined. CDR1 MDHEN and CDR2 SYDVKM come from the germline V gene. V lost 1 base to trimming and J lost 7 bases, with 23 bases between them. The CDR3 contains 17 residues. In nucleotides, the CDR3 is TGTGCCAGCAGTTTATCTGGGTGGGTCGATGCCTACAATGAGCAGTACTTC. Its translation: CASSLSGWVDAYNEQYF.